This TCR beta chain originates from a study of cytomegalovirus exposure and HLA in healthy donors. Study-level points and caveats: Cytomegalovirus-associated TCR beta chains were listed, numbering some 180.

This clone was picked up one time. Its specificity is not known. Clones were sequenced by immunoSEQ multiplex PCR, and TCRdb holds only the in-frame ones, with some missing. This table holds around 120,000 clones, approximately 85% found once. There are 14 residues in the CDR3. The germline V and J ends were trimmed by 5 bases and 1 base, with 11 bases remaining between them. In germline, CDR1 is MNHEY, CDR2 SMNVEV (reference sequence). Sequenced input: PBMCs. The source of this sequence is a young man in good health and CMV-seronegative. This chain connects TRBV27 to TRBJ1-1, with a tentative D call TRBD1 (6 bases). The CDR3 protein is CASSATGWNTEAFF. Here the CDR3 DNA reads TGTGCCAGCAGTGCGACAGGCTGGAACACTGAAGCTTTCTTT.